The 25 T cell receptor beta chains presented below share a single source sample, sequenced in a study of tumour-infiltrating T cells in Burkitt lymphoma. Method: immunoSEQ multiplex PCR; TCRdb's copy keeps in-frame clones and lacks some. The sample has around 48,000 clones; around 30% are singletons. The sequenced material came from tumor tissue. The receptors were gathered from a human donor with Burkitt lymphoma.

This clone was detected once. V is TRBV7-9 and J is TRBJ1-2; D call uncertain. CDR3 length equals 14 residues. Germline V gives CDR1 SEHNR, CDR2 FQNEAQ (reference sequence). Trimming shortened V by 5 bases and J by 1 base, and 11 bases separated the two germline ends. Written as DNA, the CDR3 is TGTGCCAGCAGCCTCACTGGGGTTAACTATGGCTACACCTTC. This codes for CASSLTGVNYGYTF.

The chain has TRBV7-2 and TRBJ1-5; TRBD1 matches at 8 bases. This CDR3 contains 15 residues. V lost 4 bases and J lost 7; bases outside the gene matches: 9. CDR1 SGHTA and CDR2 FQGNSA come from the germline V gene. The CDR3 is CASSSRQGNGQPQHF. CDR3 in DNA: TGTGCCAGCAGCTCCAGACAGGGGAATGGCCAGCCCCAGCATTTT.

The chain employs TRBV7-2 and TRBJ2-2; 10 positions agree with TRBD1. Germline loops: CDR1 SGHTA, CDR2 FQGNSA. This CDR3 has 17 amino acids. Losses at the gene ends were 7 bases for V and 4 bases for J; bases not matched to a gene: 12. This CDR3 reads CASTPDRGVWGTGELFF. The CDR3 nucleotides are TGTGCCAGCACCCCGGACAGGGGGGTATGGGGCACCGGGGAGCTGTTTTTT.

This chain joins TRBV6-5 and TRBJ1-1; 8 bases agree with TRBD1. Germline V lookup: CDR1 MNHEY, CDR2 SVGAGI. The CDR3 contains 15 residues. The V segment lost 5 bases and the J segment 7 bases; nucleotides outside the gene matches: 12. The CDR3 DNA is TGTGCCAGCAGTCGAGGAGTACAGGGGGTTTTTGAAGCTTTCTTT. Its translation is CASSRGVQGVFEAFF.

The chain's CDR3 is CSASVINEQYF. CDR3 DNA: TGCAGTGCCTCTGTAATCAACGAGCAGTACTTC. V is TRBV20-1 and J is TRBJ2-7; D uncertain. Trimming stripped 6 bases from V and 5 bases from J, with 11 bases between. Germline-derived CDR1 and CDR2 are DFQATT and SNEGSKA (reference sequence). The CDR3 runs to 11 residues.

Written as DNA, the CDR3 is TGTGCCAGCAGCTTGGGGGGGGAGCAGAATTCACCCCTCCACTTT. As protein: CASSLGGEQNSPLHF. This chain uses TRBV5-4 with TRBJ1-6; D is possibly TRBD1 (5 bases). Trimming took 0 bases from V and 7 from J, leaving 11 bases between them. The CDR3 totals 15 residues. Looked up from germline, CDR1 is SGHNT and CDR2 is YYREEE (reference sequence).

The chain employs TRBV30 and TRBJ2-1; D gene uncertain. Germline lookup yields CDR1 GTSNPN and CDR2 SVGIG (reference sequence). CDR3 length equals 13 residues. Trimming removed 0 bases at V and 3 bases at J, with 6 bases between. CDR3 nucleotides: TGTGCCTGGAGTGTATCGGGCTACAATGAGCAGTTCTTC. Its translation is CAWSVSGYNEQFF. Full variable domain (rest looked up from reference TRBV30 and TRBJ2-1): SQTIHQWPATLVQPVGSPLSLECTVEGTSNPNLYWYRQAAGRGLQLLFYSVGIGQISSEVPQNLSASRPQDRQFILSSKKLLLSDSGFYLCAWSVSGYNEQFFGPGTRLTVL.

The J gene is TRBJ1-2, the V gene TRBV25-1; D is unclear. This CDR3 has 14 residues. In germline, CDR1 is MGHDK, CDR2 SYGVNS. Between the trimmed V and J ends, which lost 2 bases and 8 bases, there was a span of 15 bases. The CDR3 loop reads CASSEIELGGGYTF. The CDR3 DNA follows: TGTGCCAGCAGTGAAATAGAGCTTGGTGGGGGCTACACCTTC.

This clone was seen only a few times. The rearrangement uses TRBV19 and TRBJ1-2; D perhaps matches TRBD1 (6 bases). Germline V CDR1 and CDR2: LNHDA, SQIVND (reference sequence). CDR3 length equals 15 residues. V was cut by 0 bases and J by 5 bases, with 13 bases left in between. The CDR3 bases are TGTGCCAGTAGTATAGATGGGGGCTTGGGGTATGGCTACACCTTC. It codes for CASSIDGGLGYGYTF.

The V gene is TRBV4-3, the J gene TRBJ1-5; D perhaps matches TRBD1 (5 bases). Germline V gene sequence: CDR1 LGHNA, CDR2 YSLEER. This CDR3 is built from 13 residues. Trimming removed 2 bases from V and 7 bases from J, with 9 bases in between. The CDR3 DNA reads TGCGCCAGCAGCCAACAGGGAGGGCAGCCCCAGCATTTT. It codes for CASSQQGGQPQHF.

V is TRBV4-2 and J is TRBJ1-2; TRBD1 might be the D (5 bases). The V gene's germline CDR1 is LGHNA and CDR2 YNFKEQ. The V end was cut by 5 bases, the J end by 0 bases, with 13 bases between. This CDR3 contains 15 residues. CDR3 in amino acids: CASSKGEAANYGYTF. Written as DNA, the CDR3 is TGTGCCAGCAGCAAAGGGGAGGCGGCTAACTATGGCTACACCTTC.

This rearrangement joins TRBV6-5 to TRBJ2-3; tentatively, D is TRBD1 (6 bases). V lost 6 bases to trimming and J lost 2 bases, with 15 bases between them. The CDR3 is made up of 15 amino acids. Germline CDR1 and CDR2: MNHEY and SVGAGI. CDR3: CASSLGTSLTDTQYF. CDR3 DNA sequence: TGTGCCAGCAGCCTCGGGACATCACTCACAGATACGCAGTATTTT.

This clone has just a few counts. The chain joins TRBV7-7 to TRBJ2-1; weak D call: TRBD1 (5 bases). The V and J ends lost 4 bases and 8 bases respectively, with 12 bases between them. CDR1 and CDR2 from the germline V gene are SSHAT and FNYEAQ (reference sequence). The CDR3 contains 13 residues. The CDR3 nucleotides read TGTGCCAGCAGCTCAATCCCACAGGATGAGCAGTTCTTC. As protein: CASSSIPQDEQFF. The full variable domain, in which reference TRBV7-7 and TRBJ2-1 provide the parts outside the CDR3, is GAGVSQSPRYKVTKRGQDVTLRCDPISSHATLYWYQQALGQGPEFLTYFNYEAQPDKSGLPSDRFSAERPEGSISTLTIQRTEQRDSAMYRCASSSIPQDEQFFGPGTRLTVL.

CDR3 region: CASSSGSYYEQYF. In nucleotides, the CDR3 is TGTGCCAGCAGCTCCGGGTCTTACTACGAGCAGTACTTC. J is TRBJ2-7 and V is TRBV5-4; D is uncertain. The CDR3 runs 13 residues. Trimming pared 3 bases from V and 3 bases from J, leaving 10 bases between. Germline V CDR1 and CDR2: SGHNT, YYREEE (reference sequence).

The chain uses TRBV23-1 and TRBJ2-1; 7 bases agree with TRBD1. TRBV23-1 is noted as an ORF with a role that remains uncertain. V lost 7 bases and J lost 4; bases outside the gene matches: 13. This CDR3 has 16 residues. The CDR3 loop is CASKKQGSRKYNEQFF. CDR3 DNA sequence: TGCGCCAGCAAAAAACAGGGGAGTAGGAAGTACAATGAGCAGTTCTTC.

Here the CDR3 DNA reads TGTGCCAGCAGCGTATATCCGGGAACGGAGGGCCAGTATGGCTCACCCCTCCACTTT. Protein sequence: CASSVYPGTEGQYGSPLHF. J is TRBJ1-6 and V is TRBV9; D is unclear. The ends were cut back, 1 base at V and 10 bases at J, with 27 bases in the middle. Germline V gene data show CDR1 as SGDLS and CDR2 as YYNGEE. The CDR3 sequence is 19 residues long.

This clone was counted only a few times. V gene TRBV11-2 combines with J gene TRBJ1-6; no clear D gene. V shed 1 base and J shed 9 bases, with 10 bases lying between them. In germline, CDR1 is SGHAT, CDR2 FQNNGV. The CDR3 totals 14 residues. CDR3 nucleotide sequence: TGTGCCAGCAGCTTAGGACGGCAATTTTCACCCCTCCACTTT. Translated, it gives CASSLGRQFSPLHF.

This chain connects TRBV5-4 to TRBJ2-5, with D perhaps TRBD2 (7 bases). V was cut by 4 bases and J by 1 base, with 20 bases left in between. There are 17 residues in the CDR3. Germline V gives CDR1 SGHNT, CDR2 YYREEE (reference sequence). As DNA, the CDR3 is TGTGCCAGCAGCCGGCGGGGGCCCCAGGTCCTCCAAGAGACCCAGTACTTC. As protein: CASSRRGPQVLQETQYF. Supplemented by reference TRBV5-4 and TRBJ2-5, the full variable domain reads ETGVTQSPTHLIKTRGQQVTLRCSSQSGHNTVSWYQQALGQGPQFIFQYYREEENGRGNFPPRFSGLQFPNYSSELNVNALELDDSALYLCASSRRGPQVLQETQYFGPGTRLLVL.

J is TRBJ1-6 and V is TRBV6-6; D call uncertain. Germline V gives CDR1 MNHNY, CDR2 SVGAGI (reference sequence). CDR3 length: 14 amino acids. The V and J ends lost 0 bases and 9 bases respectively, with 9 bases between them. CDR3 sequence reads: CASSYSSSLSPLHF. The DNA of the CDR3 is TGTGCCAGCAGTTACTCGAGTAGCCTTTCACCCCTCCACTTT.

This clone was counted only a few times. This chain uses TRBV9 with TRBJ1-2; D gene uncertain. The CDR3 totals 14 residues. The V and J ends lost 4 bases and 6 bases respectively, with 16 bases between them. The germline V gene has CDR1 SGDLS and CDR2 YYNGEE. The CDR3 coding sequence is TGTGCCAGCAGCCCCCGGCCCGGGTCGCATGGCTACACCTTC. Its translation is CASSPRPGSHGYTF. The full variable domain, completed using reference TRBV9 and TRBJ1-2, is DSGVTQTPKHLITATGQRVTLRCSPRSGDLSVYWYQQSLDQGLQFLIQYYNGEERAKGNILERFSAQQFPDLHSELNLSSLELGDSALYFCASSPRPGSHGYTFGSGTRLTVV.

The CDR3 spells CASSPAVRSSGNTIYF. CDR3 DNA sequence: TGTGCCAGCAGCCCAGCGGTCCGGAGCTCTGGAAACACCATATATTTT. This sequence joins TRBV7-9 and TRBJ1-3; D remains ambiguous. This CDR3 comprises 16 residues. V was trimmed by 5 bases and J by 0 bases, leaving 14 bases between them. The germline V gene has CDR1 SEHNR and CDR2 FQNEAQ (reference sequence).

This clone occurred a few times. The chain employs TRBV7-8 and TRBJ1-1; weak D call: TRBD1 (5 bases). With 7 bases removed from V and 10 bases from J, the gap between germline ends came to 16 bases. Germline assignment: CDR1 SGHVS and CDR2 FQNEAQ. The CDR3 runs to 12 residues. This CDR3 is CASTSWGETAFF. The DNA for the CDR3 is TGTGCCAGCACCTCCTGGGGGGAGACAGCTTTCTTT. The complete variable domain, with remaining parts taken from reference TRBV7-8 and TRBJ1-1, reads GAGVSQSPRYKVAKRGQDVALRCDPISGHVSLFWYQQALGQGPEFLTYFQNEAQLDKSGLPSDRFFAERPEGSVSTLKIQRTQQEDSAVYLCASTSWGETAFFGQGTRLTVV.

This clone has only a few counts. The chain combines TRBV15 with TRBJ1-6; the D is unclear. The CDR3 covers 13 residues. Per germline, CDR1 LNHNV and CDR2 YYDKDF (reference sequence). V gave up 0 bases and J gave up 14 bases, with 11 bases separating them. The CDR3 sequence: CATSRDSGVSLHF. DNA of the CDR3: TGTGCCACCAGCAGAGATAGTGGCGTATCCCTCCACTTT.

This clone was picked up a small number of times. V is TRBV5-8 and J is TRBJ1-5; D is unclear. The CDR3 extends over 14 amino acids. Per germline, CDR1 SGHTS and CDR2 YDEGEE. V was trimmed by 2 bases and J by 7 bases, leaving 13 bases between them. CDR3 nucleotide sequence: TGTGCCAGCAGCTTTGGCGAGTTCAGGCAGCCCCAGCATTTT. Protein sequence: CASSFGEFRQPQHF.

V and J are TRBV18 and TRBJ1-1; 7 positions match TRBD1. The ends lost 6 bases at V and 1 base at J; junction bases unmatched: 5. The germline V gene has CDR1 KGHSH and CDR2 LQKENI. The CDR3 has 14 amino acids. The CDR3 DNA is TGTGCCAGCTCTCCCGGACAGGCGAACACTGAAGCTTTCTTT. Protein: CASSPGQANTEAFF.